The clone carrying this T cell receptor (beta chain) was observed a few times. A read error may explain this, as a much larger clone is one base away. The time point was: after trial treatment. Regarding treatment: LDRT plus nivolumab, ipilimumab, low-dose cyclophosphamide and aspirin (RACIN trial). The germline V gene encodes CDR1 DFQATT and CDR2 SNEGSKA (reference sequence). CDR3 length: 15 amino acids. TRAV- and TRBV-specific primers were used for first-strand cDNA, which covered alpha and beta chains. The TCRs were subjected to amplification over roughly 20 PCR cycles employing a constant-region primer in conjunction with a V-primer adapter. In vitro transcription served to amplify the mRNA that had been isolated. TCRdb re-derived calls from the reads in MiXCR, one entry per CDR3 protein. Among roughly 100,000 distinct CDR3 sequences listed, 20% to 25% were seen once. The data stem from a study of low-dose radiotherapy and immunotherapy resistance in tumors. Study-wide context: Cohort 1 received 0.5 Gy per fraction every 2 weeks, totaling 6.5 Gy. Each patient was administered nivolumab intravenously at 240 mg, which was a flat dose, every two weeks, along with intravenous ipilimumab at 1 mg/kg every six weeks. From cycle 1 day 1, patients took oral aspirin 300 mg every day for four cycles.

The sample consisted of PBMCs, taken after low-dose radiotherapy plus immunotherapy. The receptor comes from a male donor with prostate cancer. The chain is built from TRBV20-1 and TRBJ1-4; perhaps TRBD1 as D (5 bases). This chain's CDR3 is CSASGDSVTNEKQFF. CDR3 bases: TGCAGTGCTAGCGGGGACTCCGTAACTAATGAAAAACAGTTTTTT.